The 10 T cell receptor beta chains below come from one sample, sequenced in a study of T cells in Graves' hyperthyroidism and ophthalmopathy. There were TCR beta CDR3 regions amplified from RNA transcripts. The HTBI primer set served for first-round RT-PCR of the TCR CDR3. A single record per CDR3 protein comes from TCRdb applying MiXCR to the multiplex PCR reads. The data contain 300,000 to 450,000 distinct CDR3 sequences, more than 11% of them seen just once; the ten biggest clones take up about 10%. The specimen was blood. The receptors stem from a woman aged 55-69 years with Graves' hyperthyroidism.

The sample holds a few counts of this clonotype. V gene TRBV24-1 combines with J gene TRBJ2-1; the D is unclear. Germline V gene data show CDR1 as KGHDR and CDR2 as SFDVKD. V gave up 6 bases and J gave up 7 bases, with 6 bases separating them. The CDR3 runs to 11 residues. The CDR3: CATSSRNEQFF. The CDR3 DNA sequence: TGTGCCACCAGTTCACGGAATGAGCAGTTCTTC.

In its sample, this clonotype was seen a few times. The DNA is left out, because the CDR3 cannot be placed on it with certainty; the CDR3 is given as TCRdb lists it. This chain connects TRBV6-1 to TRBJ2-1; the table's D gene call, TRBD2, was not cross checked with the DNA. The CDR3 has 18 residues if both end residues are counted. CDR1 is MNHNS, CDR2 SASEGT, per germline. The CDR3 reads CASSTSDLAKLSYSEQFF.

This clonotype has just one count. The V and J genes are TRBV19 and TRBJ1-5; D remains ambiguous. This CDR3 has 15 residues. Germline V lookup: CDR1 LNHDA, CDR2 SQIVND (reference sequence). The V gene lost 2 bases and the J gene lost 2 bases, with 10 bases spanning the gap. The CDR3 DNA reads as TGTGCCAGTAGTATAAGTCAGCCGCGCAATCAGCCCCAGCATTTT. Its translation is CASSISQPRNQPQHF.

Turning to this clonotype: With a much larger clone just one base away, this may be a read error. This rearrangement joins TRBV27 to TRBJ2-3, with D perhaps TRBD1 (5 bases). V lost 5 bases to trimming and J lost 3 bases, with 12 bases between them. Germline values: CDR1 MNHEY, CDR2 SMNVEV (reference sequence). The CDR3 consists of 14 residues. Written as DNA, the CDR3 is TGTGCCAGCAGTGATTTGAAGGGGACAGATACGCAGTATTTT. Encoded protein: CASSDLKGTDTQYF.

This clonotype has a count of ten or more. The chain combines TRBV11-2 with TRBJ2-3; D might be TRBD1 (6 bases). Germline CDR1 SGHAT, CDR2 FQNNGV. Trimming took off 2 bases at V and 1 base at J, with 13 bases between the two ends. This CDR3 contains 16 residues. The CDR3 nucleotides are TGTGCCAGCAGCTTAAGGGGGATAGGCGGCACAGATACGCAGTATTTT. Translating it yields CASSLRGIGGTDTQYF.

Comments on this clonotype: A read error may be the cause here, since a much bigger clone is one base away. The V call is TRBV27, the J call TRBJ1-2; D remains unclear. The CDR3 runs to 16 residues. Trimming took off 5 bases at V and 5 bases at J, with 21 bases between the two ends. Germline CDR1 reads MNHEY; CDR2 reads SMNVEV (reference sequence). This CDR3 is CASSPRGGYSWYGYTF. CDR3 DNA sequence: TGTGCCAGCAGTCCTCGAGGCGGCTATTCATGGTATGGCTACACCTTC.

This clonotype was observed a handful of times. The chain has TRBV12-5 and TRBJ2-2; D is perhaps TRBD1 (6 bases). The germline V gene encodes CDR1 LGHNT and CDR2 FRNRAP. Trimming shortened V by 8 bases and J by 1 base, and 11 bases separated the two germline ends. This CDR3 has 14 residues. DNA of the CDR3: TGTGCTAGTCAGGAACAGGGGAACACCGGGGAGCTGTTTTTT. Amino acid sequence: CASQEQGNTGELFF. The full variable domain, its missing parts supplied by reference TRBV12-5 and TRBJ2-2, is DARVTQTPRHKVTEMGQEVTMRCQPILGHNTVFWYRQTMMQGLELLAYFRNRAPLDDSGMPKDRFSAEMPDATLATLKIQPSEPRDSAVYFCASQEQGNTGELFFGEGSRLTVL.

This clonotype has at least ten counts. This rearrangement joins TRBV11-2 to TRBJ1-3; D gene unclear. Germline V lookup: CDR1 SGHAT, CDR2 FQNNGV. The V gene lost 3 bases and the J gene lost 2 bases, with 5 bases spanning the gap. The CDR3 consists of 13 residues. The CDR3 reads CASSFQTGNTIYF. The CDR3 bases are TGTGCCAGCAGCTTCCAAACTGGAAACACCATATATTTT.

The rearrangement uses TRBV7-9 and TRBJ2-2; the match to TRBD1 covers 9 bases. Looked up from germline, CDR1 is SEHNR and CDR2 is FQNEAQ (reference sequence). The CDR3 spans 16 residues. J was trimmed by 3 bases and V by 5 bases; bases with no gene match: 7. DNA of the CDR3: TGTGCCAGCAGCCCGCCGCGACAGGGGGACACCGGGGAGCTGTTTTTT. Protein sequence: CASSPPRQGDTGELFF.

The table lists this clonotype with many counts. An end of the junction differs from the germline gene, which may be a read error. J is TRBJ2-7 and V is TRBV5-1; D is perhaps TRBD1 (6 bases). The germline V gene encodes CDR1 SGHRS and CDR2 YFSETQ. The CDR3 has 12 residues. CDR3 nucleotide sequence: TGTGCCAGCAGCTTAGGGGGATACGAGCAGTACTTC. Protein product: CASSLGGYEQYF.